The sequence of this TCR beta chain was determined in a study of blood T cell repertoires in COVID-19. On the study more broadly: Nucleic acid was either cDNA or gDNA, and it came from T cells, B-cell-depleted T cells, or PBMCs.

The ends lost 0 bases at V and 4 bases at J; junction bases unmatched: 3. This CDR3 is 16 amino acids long. Germline lookup yields CDR1 SGHTA and CDR2 FQGTGA. Using immunoSEQ multiplex PCR, the repertoire was profiled, and TCRdb retains in-frame clones only, with some absent. The table lists approximately 250,000 clones, approximately 84% of them singletons. Recruits, aged roughly 18 to 95 years, lived in 20 to 30 US areas. Participants reported their clinical history, and cohort assignment relied on those reports. The chain joins TRBV7-3 to TRBJ2-5; 12 nucleotides match TRBD1. Input material: PBMCs or T cells enriched from blood (not recorded which). The clonotype comes from a man between 35 and 55 years old who had recovered from COVID-19. CDR3 nucleotides: TGTGCCAGCAGCTTAACGGGACAGGGGGCAGGAGAGACCCAGTACTTC. Protein: CASSLTGQGAGETQYF.